This T cell receptor beta chain was recovered during a study of T cells in Graves' hyperthyroidism and ophthalmopathy. Study context: Peripheral blood draws took place at initial diagnosis, ahead of any treatment. The study, taken as a whole, reports: Blood also contained most expanded thyroid clonotypes above 0.001.

As for this clonotype: Its target is not known.

RNA transcripts were the template for amplifying TCR beta CDR3 regions. When the TCR CDR3 underwent first-round RT-PCR, the HTBI primer set was used. Each CDR3 protein gets one entry after TCRdb re-called the multiplex PCR reads with MiXCR. The sample consists of roughly 400,000 distinct CDR3 sequences, roughly 25% of them appearing once. The germline V and J ends were trimmed by 11 bases and 8 bases, with 21 bases remaining between them. The germline V gene encodes CDR1 LNHDA and CDR2 SQIVND (reference sequence). CDR3 length: 13 amino acids. This receptor was obtained from a man between 50 and 59 years old with Graves' hyperthyroidism. The sample taken for sequencing was blood. V is TRBV19 and J is TRBJ1-2; TRBD1 is a possible D gene (6 bases). This CDR3 reads CALRRQDETGYTF. DNA for the CDR3: TGTGCCCTTCGGCGACAGGACGAAACGGGCTACACCTTC.